The rows below give T cell receptor beta chains drawn from one sample of a study of radiotherapy plus CTLA-4 blockade in lung cancer. Sequencing used immunoSEQ multiplex PCR; TCRdb keeps in-frame clones, though not all of them. This sample has around 40,000 clones, with more than 60% found just once. Here the sequenced sample was peripheral blood, taken from a patient treated with radiotherapy plus ipilimumab. The origin of the receptors is a human donor with non-small cell lung cancer who had stable disease on radiotherapy plus ipilimumab. The CDR3 runs from the conserved cysteine through the conserved F or W. A D gene is named only where the DNA matches it firmly. Expanded clones get a size class; other rows say once, few or many, or leave the size out.

clone_size	d_call	v_call	j_call	cdr3_nt	cdr3_aa
.	TRBD1	TRBV19	TRBJ2-3	TGTGCCAGTAGTACACGGACAGGTAGCACAGATACGCAGTATTTT	CASSTRTGSTDTQYF
few	.	TRBV6-5	TRBJ1-2	TGTGCCAGCAGTTACGCAGGCTATGGCTACACCTTC	CASSYAGYGYTF
few	.	TRBV6-6	TRBJ2-7	TGTGCCAGCATCAAAAACGCCGGCTCCTACGAGCAGTACTTC	CASIKNAGSYEQYF
.	.	TRBV5-6	TRBJ2-1	TGTGCCAGCAGCTTGGCCAGGCGTCTATGGTTCTTC	CASSLARRLWFF
.	TRBD1	TRBV11-3	TRBJ2-7	TGTGCCAGCAGCCAAGATGGACAGGGAATTAGGGAGCAGTACTTC	CASSQDGQGIREQYF
.	.	TRBV5-6	TRBJ2-7	TGTGCCAGCAGCCCAGGGGCGAATATTTACGAGCAGTACTTC	CASSPGANIYEQYF
.	.	TRBV4-1	TRBJ1-1	TGCGCCAGCAGCCAGGGCGCTGGTTTTCCACGGAACACTGAAGCTTTCTTT	CASSQGAGFPRNTEAFF
few	.	TRBV5-6	TRBJ1-1	TGTGCCAGCAGCTTGCTAGGTCGTAACACTGAAGCTTTCTTT	CASSLLGRNTEAFF
.	TRBD1	TRBV11-2	TRBJ2-2	TGTGCCAGCAGCTCAAGACCGGGACAGGGGATGGCCGGGGAGCTGTTTTTT	CASSSRPGQGMAGELFF
.	.	TRBV18	TRBJ1-2	TGTGCCAGCTCACTACTGCGAGAAGACTATGGCTACACCTTC	CASSLLREDYGYTF
.	TRBD1	TRBV5-8	TRBJ2-2	TGTGCCAGCAGCCCTCGGACAGGGTTCACCGGGGAGCTGTTTTTT	CASSPRTGFTGELFF
.	TRBD1	TRBV19	TRBJ2-3	TGTGCCACTTCTAAAGGGGGCCGGACAGATACGCAGTATTTT	CATSKGGRTDTQYF
.	.	TRBV19	TRBJ1-3	TGTGCCAGTAAAGGGGGTGGATCTGGAAACACCATATATTTT	CASKGGGSGNTIYF
.	.	TRBV5-6	TRBJ1-3	TGTGCCAGTGTTACGAGCTCTGGAAACACCATATATTTT	CASVTSSGNTIYF
.	.	TRBV18	TRBJ2-3	TGTGCCAGCTCAACAGGGTCGGGGCGAGATACGCAGTATTTT	CASSTGSGRDTQYF
.	.	TRBV7-9	TRBJ1-4	TGTGCCAGCAGCGGGCCCCAGGCCACTAATGAAAAACTGTTTTTT	CASSGPQATNEKLFF
.	TRBD1	TRBV5-4	TRBJ2-7	TGTGCCAGTCACCGGGACAGAAGCTCCTACGAGCAGTACTTC	CASHRDRSSYEQYF
.	.	TRBV5-1	TRBJ2-2	TGCGCCAGCAGCCGCGGGGACGAGAACACCGGGGAGCTGTTTTTT	CASSRGDENTGELFF
.	.	TRBV11-3	TRBJ2-1	TGTGCCAGCAGCCCGCATTCCGGCTCCTACAATGAGCAGTTCTTC	CASSPHSGSYNEQFF
.	.	TRBV14	TRBJ1-1	TGTGCCAGCAGCCAAGAAAGTTGGGCAGCTTTCTTT	CASSQESWAAFF
.	TRBD2	TRBV19	TRBJ2-1	TGTGCCAGTAGTACCTCTCTAGCGGGGGGGGACAATGAGCAGTTCTTC	CASSTSLAGGDNEQFF
.	.	TRBV9	TRBJ1-5	TGTGCCAGCAGCGTCCGGGACAATCAGCCCCAGCATTTT	CASSVRDNQPQHF
.	.	TRBV5-1	TRBJ1-2	TGCGCCAGCGGCGAGGGAGGGGGGCTTTATGGCTACACCTTC	CASGEGGGLYGYTF
.	TRBD2	TRBV9	TRBJ2-5	TGTGCCAGCAGCGCCCCGGGACTAGGAGGCGAGACCCAGTACTTC	CASSAPGLGGETQYF
.	TRBD2	TRBV5-5	TRBJ2-1	TGTGCCAGCAGCTTGGGTAGCGGGGGGTCCTACAATGAGCAGTTCTTC	CASSLGSGGSYNEQFF
few	TRBD1	TRBV19	TRBJ2-7	TGTGCCAGTAGTATCCCGGGACAGGGACCCTACGAGCAGTACTTC	CASSIPGQGPYEQYF
few	TRBD1	TRBV7-9	TRBJ2-2	TGTGCCAGCAGCTCCCCGGACAGGGCGGGCACCGGGGAGCTGTTTTTT	CASSSPDRAGTGELFF
.	.	TRBV30	TRBJ1-2	TGTGCCTGGAGTGCCCAGGCAATCTACACCTTC	CAWSAQAIYTF
.	TRBD1	TRBV6-1	TRBJ1-5	TGTGCCAGTGGACAGGGCGTTGACAATCAGCCCCAGCATTTT	CASGQGVDNQPQHF